These T cell receptor beta chains were read from a single sample in a study of post-analysis software for immune sequencing data. TCRdb re-analysed the PCR reads in MiXCR, keeping a single row per CDR3 protein. The table lists roughly 570,000 distinct CDR3 sequences, approximately 34% of them singletons. Sequencing was performed on blood. The origin of the receptors is a girl aged 2-17 years with multiple sclerosis. Both conserved end residues are part of each CDR3. The order of the fields is V gene, clone size, D gene, J gene, CDR3 DNA, CDR3 protein. The D gene is left open where the match is weak. Clone size, where shown, is once, few, many, or a class for clones that have expanded.

>TRBV12-3/TRBV12-4|few|.|TRBJ1-2
TGTGCCAGCAGTTTCATAGGGGGTTCGGCCTATGGCTACACCTTC
CASSFIGGSAYGYTF
>TRBV28|few|.|TRBJ1-5
TGTGCCAGCAGATTCACCTCAGACCGAATCAAGCCCCAGCATTTT
CASRFTSDRIKPQHF
>TRBV15|.|TRBD1|TRBJ1-6
TGTGCCACCAGCAGAGCTCCCGGGACAGGGGGATCACCCCTCCACTTT
CATSRAPGTGGSPLHF
>TRBV7-8|few|.|TRBJ1-1
TGTGCCAGCAGCTTAGCGGGTTTGGCGGGAGTGAACACTGAAGCTTTCTTT
CASSLAGLAGVNTEAFF
>TRBV6-5|.|.|TRBJ2-7
TGTGCCAGCGCATTGCAGGTGGCAGGCTCCTACGAGCAGTACTTC
CASALQVAGSYEQYF
>TRBV5-1|.|.|TRBJ2-7
TGCGCCAGCAGCTCTGACTGGCGAGGGGGGGCCTACGAGCAGTACTTC
CASSSDWRGGAYEQYF
>TRBV29-1|.|.|TRBJ1-2
TGCAGCGTTGGACTTGGGGCGGGCTATGGCTACACCTTC
CSVGLGAGYGYTF
>TRBV5-5|.|.|TRBJ2-5
TGTGCCAGCAGCTTGTTCGGAGGAGAGCAGTACTTC
CASSLFGGEQYF
>TRBV27|.|.|TRBJ2-3
TGTGCCAGCACCACAAGGGCAGGATGGGCAGATACGCAGTATTTT
CASTTRAGWADTQYF
>TRBV12-3/TRBV12-4|many|.|TRBJ2-5
TGTGCCAGCAGTTCCTCAGCTGTTAAAGAGACCCAGTACTTC
CASSSSAVKETQYF
>TRBV15|.|.|TRBJ1-5
TGTGCCACCAGCAGTTTTTGGGGGGGTAGCAATCAGCCCCAGCATTTT
CATSSFWGGSNQPQHF
>TRBV6-5|few|.|TRBJ2-1
TGTGCCAGCAGTTACGGTCAAGGAGTGTATGAGCAGTTCTTC
CASSYGQGVYEQFF
>TRBV18|.|.|TRBJ2-7
TGTGCCAGCTCATTCGACAGCCCGCCCTACGAGCAGTACTTC
CASSFDSPPYEQYF
>TRBV9|.|.|TRBJ1-1
TGTGCCAGCAGCCTAGACAGCCCGGGGAAGGCTGAAGCTTTCTTT
CASSLDSPGKAEAFF
>TRBV12-3/TRBV12-4|.|TRBD1|TRBJ1-5
TGTGCCAGCAGTCGCCGGACAGGGACAGGAAATCAGCCCCAGCATTTT
CASSRRTGTGNQPQHF
>TRBV18|.|.|TRBJ2-1
TGTGCCAGCTCACCGTGGCAGAACTACAATGAGCAGTTCTTC
CASSPWQNYNEQFF
>TRBV12-3/TRBV12-4|.|.|TRBJ1-6
TGTGCCAGCGGGCCCAGCAGACTATCACCCCTCCACTTT
CASGPSRLSPLHF
>TRBV29-1|few|TRBD1|TRBJ1-2
TGCAGCGTTACTGAGCGGGGGACAGGGGGTACCTATGGCTACACCTTC
CSVTERGTGGTYGYTF
>TRBV3-1|.|TRBD1|TRBJ2-1
TGTGCCAGCAGCCAGGGGCAGGGGGCGCCTAGTTGGGATGAGCAGTTCTTC
CASSQGQGAPSWDEQFF
>TRBV7-8|few|TRBD1|TRBJ2-7
TGTGCCAGCAGCTTAGCGATGGGACAGGGCTACGAGCAGTACTTC
CASSLAMGQGYEQYF
>TRBV6-6|.|TRBD2|TRBJ2-1
TGTGCCAGCAGTTACTCGACCAGCGGGGGGGAGGAGGAGCAGTTCTTC
CASSYSTSGGEEEQFF
>TRBV12-3/TRBV12-4|.|TRBD1|TRBJ1-4
TGTGCCAGCAGTTCTCGGGACAGGGTTGAAAAACTGTTTTTT
CASSSRDRVEKLFF
>TRBV4-1|.|.|TRBJ2-3
TGCGCCAGCAGCCAAGCTGGGCTCGTTGGGCACACAGATACGCAGTATTTT
CASSQAGLVGHTDTQYF
>TRBV10-3|.|.|TRBJ1-2
TGTGCCATCAGCGGAATACAGGGATATGGCTACACCTTC
CAISGIQGYGYTF
>TRBV6-4|few|.|TRBJ2-3
TGTGCCAGCAGTGCCCAACCAGGTAGCACAGATACGCAGTATTTT
CASSAQPGSTDTQYF
>TRBV10-3|.|.|TRBJ2-6
TGTGCCATCAGTGAGCGTGGGCCAGGGGCTTCTGGGGCCAACGTCCTGACTTTC
CAISERGPGASGANVLTF
>TRBV7-9|once|.|TRBJ2-5
TGTGCCAGCAGCCGAGACCAAGACAGGCTCAGAGAGACCCAGTACTTC
CASSRDQDRLRETQYF
>TRBV12-3/TRBV12-4|.|.|TRBJ2-1
TGTGCCAGCAGTTCACCAGCCTCTTCCTACAATGAGCAGTTCTTC
CASSSPASSYNEQFF
>TRBV29-1|.|.|TRBJ1-2
TGCAGCGTTGCTGGGCGGACGAACTATGGCTACACCTTC
CSVAGRTNYGYTF
>TRBV6-2/TRBV6-3|few|.|TRBJ2-3
TGTGCCAGCAGTTGGGGCCCGCGAAGCACAGATACGCAGTATTTT
CASSWGPRSTDTQYF
>TRBV9|few|.|TRBJ2-3
TGTGCCAGCAGCGTAGGGTCGGCTTACACAGATACGCAGTATTTT
CASSVGSAYTDTQYF
>TRBV20-1|.|.|TRBJ2-7
TGCAGTGCTAGGCCTGAGCTCTCCTACGAGCAGTACTTC
CSARPELSYEQYF
>TRBV20-1|few|.|TRBJ2-7
TGCAGTGTGCTTGCGGGGGCCTCCTACGAGCAGTACTTC
CSVLAGASYEQYF
>TRBV29-1|many|TRBD1|TRBJ1-5
TGCAGCGTTTTAGACAGGGGGCCCGGGCAGCCCCAGCATTTT
CSVLDRGPGQPQHF
>TRBV9|few|TRBD2|TRBJ2-5
TGTGCCAGCAGTGAACTTACTAGCGGGGGATTCCAAGAGACCCAGTACTTC
CASSELTSGGFQETQYF
>TRBV6-6|.|TRBD1|TRBJ2-1
TGTGCCAGCAGTTCCCTCCTCGGACAGGGGGCTGGAAATGAGCAGTTCTTC
CASSSLLGQGAGNEQFF
>TRBV6-1|.|.|TRBJ1-4
TGTGCCAGCGACACGGCAACTAATGAAAAACTGTTTTTT
CASDTATNEKLFF
>TRBV6-2/TRBV6-3|.|.|TRBJ2-7
TGTGCCAGCTGCTGGAGGGGCTCCCTCGAGCAGTACTTC
CASCWRGSLEQYF
>TRBV6-6|.|TRBD1|TRBJ1-2
TGTGCCAGCAGTTACTCCGGGACAGGGTATGGAAACTATGGCTACACCTTC
CASSYSGTGYGNYGYTF
>TRBV29-1|.|TRBD1|TRBJ1-2
TGCAGCGTTGATGGGACAGGAGGCGACTATGGCTACACCTTC
CSVDGTGGDYGYTF
>TRBV5-1|.|.|TRBJ2-3
TGCGCCAGCAGCTTGTCCCCCGGCGCGGGGCTAATGGCAGATACGCAGTATTTT
CASSLSPGAGLMADTQYF
>TRBV3-1|few|TRBD1|TRBJ2-7
TGTGCCAGCAGCCAAAGGACAGGGGTCGACGAGCAGTACTTC
CASSQRTGVDEQYF
>TRBV29-1|few|.|TRBJ2-3
TGCAGCGTTGAAGATCACGGAGGGGTCACAGATACGCAGTATTTT
CSVEDHGGVTDTQYF